This entry lists 11 T cell receptor beta chains sequenced from one sample in a study of shared T cell receptors in the human thymus. Clones were read by immunoSEQ multiplex PCR, and TCRdb kept only the in-frame ones, dropping some. The table lists hundreds of thousands of clones, around 87% of them singletons. These sequences were also reported in another study, on human thymus T cells.

Sequenced input: thymocytes. The receptors stem from a boy under two years old with a congenital heart defect.

This clone was seen only once. J is TRBJ1-1 and V is TRBV11-2, with D possibly matching TRBD1 (5 bases). The germline V gene encodes CDR1 SGHAT and CDR2 FQNNGV. The V end was cut by 0 bases, the J end by 3 bases, with 11 bases between. This CDR3 spans 15 amino acids. The CDR3 bases are TGTGCCAGCAGCTTAGATCGGGGGTGGGACACTGAAGCTTTCTTT. It encodes CASSLDRGWDTEAFF.

The rearrangement uses TRBV5-1 and TRBJ1-5, with 7 positions matching TRBD1. The CDR3 covers 15 residues. V shed 3 bases and J 4 bases; nucleotides not matched to a gene: 7. Germline V gene data show CDR1 as SGHRS and CDR2 as YFSETQ. CDR3 amino acids: CASSYEGGRNQPQHF. The CDR3 DNA is TGCGCCAGCAGCTACGAAGGGGGCCGAAATCAGCCCCAGCATTTT. The whole variable domain, remainder taken from reference TRBV5-1 and TRBJ1-5, is KAGVTQTPRYLIKTRGQQVTLSCSPISGHRSVSWYQQTPGQGLQFLFEYFSETQRNKGNFPGRFSGRQFSNSRSEMNVSTLELGDSALYLCASSYEGGRNQPQHFGDGTRLSIL.

V gene TRBV10-1 combines with J gene TRBJ2-6; 9 positions match TRBD1. The CDR3 totals 19 residues. The V gene end was trimmed by 0 bases and the J gene end by 2 bases; junction bases not matched to a gene: 8. The germline V gene encodes CDR1 WNHNN and CDR2 SYGVQD (reference sequence). The CDR3 coding sequence is TGCGCCAGCAGTGAGTCTATTGGGACAGGGTCCCCTGGGGCCAACGTCCTGACTTTC. Translating it yields CASSESIGTGSPGANVLTF.

The chain is built from TRBV5-8 and TRBJ1-1; D may be TRBD1 (5 bases). Germline values: CDR1 SGHTS, CDR2 YDEGEE. This CDR3 is built from 15 residues. V dropped 4 bases and J dropped 0 bases, with 13 bases sitting between them. CDR3 DNA: TGTGCCAGCAGCGACCGACAGCTTATGAACACTGAAGCTTTCTTT. It translates to CASSDRQLMNTEAFF.

A few counts support this clone. The J gene is TRBJ1-2, the V gene TRBV10-3; 9 nucleotides line up with TRBD1. Germline assignment: CDR1 ENHRY and CDR2 SYGVKD. V lost 6 bases to trimming and J lost 7 bases; unmatched junction nucleotides: 9. This CDR3 region has 14 residues. The CDR3 sequence: CAIRGTGGSSGYTF. Written as DNA, the CDR3 is TGTGCCATCAGGGGAACAGGGGGCAGTTCTGGCTACACCTTC.

The chain carries TRBV7-9 and TRBJ1-5, with D possibly being TRBD1 (5 bases). V lost 5 bases and J 3 bases, leaving 11 bases between the germline ends. Germline values: CDR1 SEHNR, CDR2 FQNEAQ (reference sequence). This CDR3 contains 14 residues. CDR3 residues: CASSQGLTNQPQHF. The CDR3 DNA reads as TGTGCCAGCAGCCAGGGACTGACCAATCAGCCCCAGCATTTT. Filled out from reference TRBV7-9 and TRBJ1-5, the complete variable domain reads DTGVSQNPRHKITKRGQNVTFRCDPISEHNRLYWYRQTLGQGPEFLTYFQNEAQLEKSRLLSDRFSAERPKGSFSTLEIQRTEQGDSAMYLCASSQGLTNQPQHFGDGTRLSIL.

The rearrangement links TRBV4-1 to TRBJ2-3; 7 bases are a match to TRBD2. Germline loops: CDR1 MGHRA, CDR2 YSYEKL. V trimming: 0 bases; J trimming: 0 bases; junction bases outside the gene matches: 9. The CDR3 is 18 residues long. The CDR3 loop reads CASSQESHGGRSTDTQYF. CDR3 DNA sequence: TGCGCCAGCAGCCAAGAGAGTCACGGGGGGAGAAGCACAGATACGCAGTATTTT.

This chain joins TRBV28 and TRBJ1-4; tentative D call: TRBD1 (6 bases). This CDR3 comprises 20 residues. V shed 6 bases and J shed 10 bases, with 36 bases lying between them. Germline loops: CDR1 MDHEN, CDR2 SYDVKM. For the CDR3, the DNA is TGTGCCAGCAGGGTACTTAAACACGCCACGCCGGGACAAGGGGGTGGAAAACTGTTTTTT. Translation: CASRVLKHATPGQGGGKLFF.

This chain uses TRBV27 with TRBJ2-1; 7 bases are a match to TRBD2. Germline assignment: CDR1 MNHEY and CDR2 SMNVEV (reference sequence). Losses at the gene ends were 5 bases for V and 8 bases for J; bases not matched to a gene: 9. This CDR3 has 14 amino acids. The CDR3 coding sequence is TGTGCCAGCAGTCCCCAGACTAGCTCGGATGAGCAGTTCTTC. This translates into CASSPQTSSDEQFF.

The CDR3 DNA follows: TGTGCCAGCAGTAAGGACAGGGGAAGGGATCGGACCCAGTACTTC. This encodes CASSKDRGRDRTQYF. The V and J genes are TRBV6-5 and TRBJ2-5; 9 bases are a match to TRBD1. Germline loops: CDR1 MNHEY, CDR2 SVGAGI. The V segment lost 5 bases and the J segment 7 bases; nucleotides outside the gene matches: 11. The CDR3 is 15 amino acids.

The chain combines TRBV10-3 with TRBJ2-5; no clear D gene. Looked up from germline, CDR1 is ENHRY and CDR2 is SYGVKD. V lost 2 bases to trimming and J lost 4 bases, with 5 bases between them. The CDR3 has 12 amino acids. This CDR3 reads CAISEERETQYF. The CDR3 bases are TGTGCCATCAGTGAGGAGCGAGAGACCCAGTACTTC.